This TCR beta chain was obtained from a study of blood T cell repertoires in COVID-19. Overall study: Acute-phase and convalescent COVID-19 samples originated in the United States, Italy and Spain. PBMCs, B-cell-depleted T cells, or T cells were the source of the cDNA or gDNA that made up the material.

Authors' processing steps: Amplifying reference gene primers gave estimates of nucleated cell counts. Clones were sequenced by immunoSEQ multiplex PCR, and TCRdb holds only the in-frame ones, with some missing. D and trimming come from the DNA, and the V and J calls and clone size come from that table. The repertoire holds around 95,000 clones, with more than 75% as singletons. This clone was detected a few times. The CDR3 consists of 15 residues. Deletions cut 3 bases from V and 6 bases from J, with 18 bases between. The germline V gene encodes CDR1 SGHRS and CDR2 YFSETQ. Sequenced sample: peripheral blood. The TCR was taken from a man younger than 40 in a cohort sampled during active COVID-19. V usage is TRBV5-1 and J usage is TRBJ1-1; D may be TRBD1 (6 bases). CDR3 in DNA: TGCGCCAGCAGCTCACTCGACAGGCTCGGCCCTGAAGCTTTCTTT. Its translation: CASSSLDRLGPEAFF.